This TCR beta chain was retrieved from a study of blood T cell repertoires in COVID-19. The CDR3 runs to 15 residues. Germline lookup yields CDR1 SEHNR and CDR2 FQNEAQ (reference sequence). Deletions cut 4 bases from V and 5 bases from J, with 15 bases between. The table came from immunoSEQ multiplex PCR; TCRdb's copy has only in-frame clones and leaves some out. The sample has roughly 170,000 clones; around 85% are singletons. The V call is TRBV7-9, the J call TRBJ2-1; D perhaps matches TRBD1 (6 bases). Sequenced material: PBMCs or T cells enriched from blood (not recorded which). The sequence was collected from a woman in her thirties or forties with acute COVID-19. CDR3 in DNA: TGTGCCAGCAGCTCCAGGGGCGGAACAAACAATGAGCAGTTCTTC. Translation gives CASSSRGGTNNEQFF.